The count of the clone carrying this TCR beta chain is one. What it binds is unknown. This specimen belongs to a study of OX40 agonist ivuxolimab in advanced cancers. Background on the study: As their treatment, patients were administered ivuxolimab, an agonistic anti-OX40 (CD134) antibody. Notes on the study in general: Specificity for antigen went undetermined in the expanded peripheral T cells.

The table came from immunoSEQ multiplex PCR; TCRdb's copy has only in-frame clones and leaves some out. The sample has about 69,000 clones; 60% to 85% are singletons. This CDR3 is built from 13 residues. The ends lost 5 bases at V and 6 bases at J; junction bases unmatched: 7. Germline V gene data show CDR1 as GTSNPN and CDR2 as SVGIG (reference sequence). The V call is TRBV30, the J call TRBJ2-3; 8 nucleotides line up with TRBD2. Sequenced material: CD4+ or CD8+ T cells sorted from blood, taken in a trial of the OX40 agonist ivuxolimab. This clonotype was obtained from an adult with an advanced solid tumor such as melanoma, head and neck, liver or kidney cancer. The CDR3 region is CAWGELAADTQYF. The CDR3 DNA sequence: TGTGCCTGGGGAGAACTAGCGGCCGATACGCAGTATTTT. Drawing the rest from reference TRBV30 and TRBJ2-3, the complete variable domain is SQTIHQWPATLVQPVGSPLSLECTVEGTSNPNLYWYRQAAGRGLQLLFYSVGIGQISSEVPQNLSASRPQDRQFILSSKKLLLSDSGFYLCAWGELAADTQYFGPGTRLTVL.